These 8 T cell receptor beta chains share one sample of origin, sequenced in a study of blood T cell repertoires in COVID-19. Using immunoSEQ multiplex PCR, the repertoire was profiled, and TCRdb retains in-frame clones only, with some absent. Seen here are about 55,000 clones, roughly 85% observed once, and the top ten hold roughly an eighth. Input material: peripheral blood. Receptor source: a human donor in a cohort sampled during active COVID-19.

The rearrangement links TRBV7-3 to TRBJ2-1, with 7 positions matching TRBD2. Trimming took 5 bases from V and 5 from J; bases not matched to a gene: 3. Per the germline V gene, CDR1 is SGHTA and CDR2 is FQGTGA. The CDR3 has 13 amino acids. The CDR3 region has the DNA TGTGCCAGCAGCCCTAGCGGACACAATGAGCAGTTCTTC. Its translation is CASSPSGHNEQFF.

V is TRBV10-3 and J is TRBJ1-1; D remains unclear. Per the germline V gene, CDR1 is ENHRY and CDR2 is SYGVKD. The CDR3 is 15 amino acids. The V and J ends lost 3 bases and 2 bases respectively, with 13 bases between them. CDR3 in DNA: TGTGCCATCAGTGATTATTCCCAGGCCAACACTGAAGCTTTCTTT. Residues: CAISDYSQANTEAFF.

The chain joins TRBV19 to TRBJ2-1; 7 bases align to TRBD2. The CDR3 is made up of 15 amino acids. With V trimmed by 4 bases and J by 8 bases, 11 bases remained unmatched. Germline V gene lookup returns CDR1 LNHDA and CDR2 SQIVND (reference sequence). CDR3 in DNA: TGTGCCAGTAGTACGTCACCGGAGCGGGGCGATGAGCAGTTCTTC. This codes for CASSTSPERGDEQFF.

The rearrangement uses TRBV24-1 and TRBJ1-2; 11 bases map to TRBD1. V shed 5 bases and J 0 bases; nucleotides not matched to a gene: 4. The germline V gene encodes CDR1 KGHDR and CDR2 SFDVKD. This CDR3 contains 16 residues. CDR3 in DNA: TGTGCCACCAGTGTCGGACAGGGGGCGGCTAACTATGGCTACACCTTC. Translated, it gives CATSVGQGAANYGYTF.

This chain connects TRBV6-2 or TRBV6-3 to TRBJ2-5; D perhaps matches TRBD1 (5 bases). The CDR3 has 14 amino acids. CDR1 and CDR2 from the germline V gene are MNHEY and SVGEGT. The V end was cut by 5 bases, the J end by 1 base, with 11 bases between. In DNA, the CDR3 is TGTGCCAGCAGTACCCAGGGATCCCAAGAGACCCAGTACTTC. Translating gives CASSTQGSQETQYF.

V is TRBV29-1 and J is TRBJ1-2; D call uncertain. The germline gives CDR1 SQVTM, CDR2 ANQGSEA. Trimming took 5 bases from V and 8 from J, leaving 15 bases between them. CDR3 length: 12 amino acids. The CDR3 sequence is CSVTMDGGGYTF. The DNA for the CDR3 is TGCAGCGTTACAATGGACGGCGGGGGCTACACCTTC. Complete variable domain (other parts from reference TRBV29-1 and TRBJ1-2): SAVISQKPSRDICQRGTSLTIQCQVDSQVTMMFWYRQQPGQSLTLIATANQGSEATYESGFVIDKFPISRPNLTFSTLTVSNMSPEDSSIYLCSVTMDGGGYTFGSGTRLTVV.

Only a few counts were recorded for this clone. The rearrangement joins TRBV6-2 or TRBV6-3 to TRBJ2-6; 8 bases match TRBD1. Germline V lookup: CDR1 MNHEY, CDR2 SVGEGT. Losses at the gene ends were 3 bases for V and 0 bases for J; bases not matched to a gene: 7. There are 18 residues in the CDR3. CDR3 loop: CASSYRTGLRSGANVLTF. The CDR3 DNA sequence: TGTGCCAGCAGTTATCGGACAGGGCTCCGCTCTGGGGCCAACGTCCTGACTTTC.

The rearrangement joins TRBV28 to TRBJ1-2; D unclear. Germline assignment: CDR1 MDHEN and CDR2 SYDVKM. V dropped 6 bases and J dropped 3 bases, with 8 bases sitting between them. CDR3 length: 12 residues. The CDR3 DNA is TGTGCCAGCAGCCTATCCCACTATGGCTACACCTTC. This codes for CASSLSHYGYTF.